The next 2 T cell receptor beta chains were all read from a single sample in a study of tumor-infiltrating lymphocytes in primary liver carcinoma. With a constant-region primer, TCR beta cDNA was made from roughly 500 ng of total RNA. Three-round nested multiplex PCR performed with slightly modified ARM-PCR produced the TCR beta libraries. The two initial PCR rounds, about 9 cycles each, used TRBV1-TRBV30 forward and C-beta reverse primers. One entry per CDR3 protein, called by TCRdb with MiXCR from the multiplex PCR reads. Among approximately 300,000 distinct CDR3 sequences listed, around three fifths were seen once. Unsorted whole blood supplied the blood RNA, and germline DNA was isolated too. Sequencing input: peripheral blood. These receptors were obtained from a man aged 35 to 55 with primary liver carcinoma and hepatitis B virus infection.

This clonotype was detected a few times. The chain joins TRBV5-4 to TRBJ2-2, with a tentative D call TRBD1 (5 bases). Germline V lookup: CDR1 SGHNT, CDR2 YYREEE (reference sequence). V was pared by 3 bases and J by 2 bases, with 14 bases between. CDR3 length: 16 amino acids. The CDR3 DNA is TGTGCCAGCAGCTGGGGATATAGGGGTAACACCGGGGAGCTGTTTTTT. Amino acid sequence: CASSWGYRGNTGELFF.

There are many counts of this clonotype. The chain uses TRBV6-1 and TRBJ2-1; 9 bases fit TRBD2. After removal of 8 bases from V and 7 bases from J, the junction contained 6 bases not matched to a gene. The CDR3 runs to 13 residues. Germline V gene lookup returns CDR1 MNHNS and CDR2 SASEGT. The CDR3 sequence is CASRAGGGNEQFF. The DNA of the CDR3 is TGTGCCAGCCGCGCGGGAGGGGGTAATGAGCAGTTCTTC.